These T cell receptor beta chains were read from a single sample in a study of shared clonotypes between healthy human individuals. Libraries were prepared by immunoSEQ multiplex PCR; TCRdb keeps only in-frame clonotypes and omits some of them. This sample has millions of clones, with roughly 96% found just once. Sequencing used naive CD4+ T cells sorted from blood. The receptors shown here come from a man aged 18-30 years in good health. Both conserved end residues are part of each CDR3. A D gene is named only where the DNA matches it firmly. Size tells how often a clone was seen (once, few, many) or the class of an expanded clone, and some rows leave it out.

cdr3_nt | cdr3_aa | j_call | clone_size | v_call | d_call
TGTGCCATCAGTGGACAGGGTGTCACTGAAGCTTTCTTT | CAISGQGVTEAFF | TRBJ1-1 | NA | TRBV10-3 | TRBD1
TGTGCCAGCAGTGGACAGGGGGCTGGAGAGACCCAGTACTTC | CASSGQGAGETQYF | TRBJ2-5 | NA | TRBV2 | TRBD1
TGCGCCAGCTCCGGGACAGTTGTAACCGGGGAGCTGTTTTTT | CASSGTVVTGELFF | TRBJ2-2 | few | TRBV10-1 | TRBD1
TGTGCCAGCTCACCCCTACCGAGAAACACTGAAGCTTTCTTT | CASSPLPRNTEAFF | TRBJ1-1 | NA | TRBV18 | NA
TGTGCCAGCAGTGACAGGGGAGGGTATGGCTACACCTTC | CASSDRGGYGYTF | TRBJ1-2 | NA | TRBV6-1 | NA
TGTGCCAGCAGCGCCCCGGGACACACAGATACGCAGTATTTT | CASSAPGHTDTQYF | TRBJ2-3 | NA | TRBV9 | NA
TGTGCCAGCAGCGCGCAGGGCCGCCGGGATGGGGTCACTGAAGCTTTCTTT | CASSAQGRRDGVTEAFF | TRBJ1-1 | NA | TRBV9 | NA
TGTGCCAGCAGTCCAGGGACAGGACTAAAAGCTTTCTTT | CASSPGTGLKAFF | TRBJ1-1 | NA | TRBV6-5 | TRBD1
TGTGCCAGCAGCTTAAGGGGACCACACTCCTACGAGCAGTACTTC | CASSLRGPHSYEQYF | TRBJ2-7 | NA | TRBV11-2 | NA
TGCGCCAGCAGCTTGGGAGCGGGGGCAAGCACCGGGGAGCTGTTTTTT | CASSLGAGASTGELFF | TRBJ2-2 | NA | TRBV5-1 | TRBD2
TGTGCTAGCAGCCCTACCGTTGGCGGGGAGCTGTTTTTT | CASSPTVGGELFF | TRBJ2-2 | NA | TRBV7-7 | NA
TGTGCCAGCTCACCTCACAGGGATTCTAACGAGCAGTACTTC | CASSPHRDSNEQYF | TRBJ2-7 | NA | TRBV18 | NA
TGTGCCATCAAACAACAGGGCTACTCTGGAAACACCATATATTTT | CAIKQQGYSGNTIYF | TRBJ1-3 | NA | TRBV10-3 | NA
TGTGCCTCAACCGGGGGGCCCTACACAGATACGCAGTATTTT | CASTGGPYTDTQYF | TRBJ2-3 | NA | TRBV6-1 | NA
TGTGCCAGCAGCGACAGGGAGGGGTATGGCTACACCTTC | CASSDREGYGYTF | TRBJ1-2 | NA | TRBV9 | NA
TGTGCCTGGAGCAAAACAGGGGATACCTTACTGATTAGCAATCAGCCCCAGCATTTT | CAWSKTGDTLLISNQPQHF | TRBJ1-5 | NA | TRBV30 | TRBD1
TGTGCCAGCGGAAACGGAGTCCATCCTGGAAACACCATATATTTT | CASGNGVHPGNTIYF | TRBJ1-3 | NA | TRBV11-2 | NA
TGTGCCTGGAGGAGGGGGAAATTTGGACAGGGGAGTATTCTTAACTATGGCTACACCTTC | CAWRRGKFGQGSILNYGYTF | TRBJ1-2 | NA | TRBV30 | TRBD1
TGTGCCAGCAGCAAAGGCCGCGGGGGCAGGACTGAAGCTTTCTTT | CASSKGRGGRTEAFF | TRBJ1-1 | NA | TRBV21-1 | NA
TGTGCCAGCAGGGGCGGGACTGGAAACACCATATATTTT | CASRGGTGNTIYF | TRBJ1-3 | NA | TRBV6-1 | NA
TGCGCCAGCAGCTTAGGGGACAACCTTTATGGCTACACCTTC | CASSLGDNLYGYTF | TRBJ1-2 | NA | TRBV5-1 | NA
TGTGCCAGCAGTCTTCAGACAGGGGGAATCCAGACCCAGTACTTC | CASSLQTGGIQTQYF | TRBJ2-5 | NA | TRBV27 | TRBD1
TGTGCCAGCTCACCACCTGTATCCCCCCACCGAACCCAAGAGACCCAGTACTTC | CASSPPVSPHRTQETQYF | TRBJ2-5 | NA | TRBV18 | NA